Listed here are 30 T cell receptor beta chains from one sample, sequenced in a study of cytomegalovirus exposure and HLA in healthy donors (dated by TCRdb to 2017 to 2019). The receptor library was made with the immunoSEQ multiplex PCR assay. For the multiplex PCR, a mixture combining 60 forward primers for TCR Vbeta segments and 13 reverse primers for TCR Jbeta segments was used. Held by TCRdb, this immuneACCESS table contains in-frame sequences only and omits some clones. Under half of the omission traces to an unresolved V gene where checked; the cause of the rest is unknown. For this sample the table gives a few hundred thousand clones, of which about 82% were detected only once. The top ten clones comprise 2.5% to 3% of the sample. The material sequenced was PBMCs. Receptors were obtained from a man between 25 and 39 years old in good health and CMV-seronegative.

The rearrangement links TRBV28 to TRBJ1-5; TRBD1 agrees at 8 bases. This CDR3 comprises 15 residues. CDR1 is MDHEN and CDR2 is SYDVKM in the germline V gene. V shed 6 bases, J shed 5 bases, and the junction held 9 bases outside the gene matches. The CDR3: CASRLTGGVDQPQHF. The CDR3, as DNA: TGTGCCAGCAGATTAACAGGGGGAGTTGATCAGCCCCAGCATTTT.

The chain uses TRBV11-3 and TRBJ1-1; D is perhaps TRBD1 (6 bases). Trimming cost V 6 bases and J 1 base, with 12 bases left between them. From germline, CDR1 is SGHNT and CDR2 YENEEA. There are 14 residues in the CDR3. Written as DNA, the CDR3 is TGTGCCAGCAGTCGAGGGGGGGAGAACACTGAAGCTTTCTTT. Translated: CASSRGGENTEAFF.

This clone was picked up a small number of times. The genes are TRBV7-9 and TRBJ2-7; 7 bases line up with TRBD1. The CDR3 extends over 13 amino acids. Per the germline V gene, CDR1 is SEHNR and CDR2 is FQNEAQ (reference sequence). The V segment lost 5 bases and the J segment 6 bases; nucleotides outside the gene matches: 7. The CDR3 loop is CASSPRQGLEQYF. CDR3 DNA sequence: TGTGCCAGCAGCCCAAGACAGGGCCTCGAGCAGTACTTC. Complete variable domain (other parts from reference TRBV7-9 and TRBJ2-7): DTGVSQNPRHKITKRGQNVTFRCDPISEHNRLYWYRQTLGQGPEFLTYFQNEAQLEKSRLLSDRFSAERPKGSFSTLEIQRTEQGDSAMYLCASSPRQGLEQYFGPGTRLTVT.

This clone was recorded only once. The gene calls are TRBV28 and TRBJ2-1; D is possibly TRBD2 (7 bases). The CDR3 length is 14 residues. Germline-derived CDR1 and CDR2 are MDHEN and SYDVKM. With 3 bases removed from V and 8 bases from J, the gap between germline ends came to 14 bases. CDR3 region: CASSLVGGADEQFF. For the CDR3, the DNA is TGTGCCAGCAGTTTGGTGGGGGGGGCAGATGAGCAGTTCTTC.

The chain has TRBV5-5 and TRBJ2-7; TRBD1 might be the D (6 bases). Looked up from germline, CDR1 is SGHKS and CDR2 is YYEKEE (reference sequence). V lost 0 bases to trimming and J lost 2 bases, with 9 bases between them. The CDR3 has 14 residues. CDR3 sequence reads: CASSLDQGTYEQYF. The CDR3 DNA sequence: TGTGCCAGCAGCTTGGATCAGGGGACCTACGAGCAGTACTTC.

The V call is TRBV9, the J call TRBJ1-2, with TRBD1 as a possible D gene (6 bases). The CDR3 covers 15 residues. From germline, CDR1 is SGDLS and CDR2 YYNGEE. V was trimmed by 3 bases and J by 7 bases, leaving 19 bases between them. The CDR3 DNA sequence: TGTGCCAGCAGCGCCCCCGGACAGACGAGACGTGGCTACACCTTC. As protein: CASSAPGQTRRGYTF.

The rearrangement links TRBV5-4 to TRBJ2-1, with no clear D. CDR3 length: 15 residues. Trimming cost V 2 bases and J 9 bases, with 18 bases left between them. CDR1 and CDR2 (germline): SGHNT, YYREEE (reference sequence). Here the CDR3 reads CASSFFQIPSIEQFF. In DNA form, the CDR3 reads TGTGCCAGCAGCTTTTTTCAAATCCCTAGTATTGAGCAGTTCTTC.

CDR3: CASSQAGTGANTEAFF. CDR3 sequence (DNA): TGCGCCAGCAGCCAGGCCGGGACAGGAGCAAACACTGAAGCTTTCTTT. The chain uses TRBV4-1 and TRBJ1-1; 8 bases map to TRBD1. From germline, CDR1 is MGHRA and CDR2 YSYEKL. The ends lost 3 bases at V and 2 bases at J; junction bases unmatched: 8. CDR3 size: 16 residues.

This sequence joins TRBV19 and TRBJ2-6; TRBD1 matches at 8 bases. Trimming cost V 4 bases and J 2 bases; bases outside gene matches: 10. The length of the CDR3 is 18 residues. Germline CDR1 and CDR2: LNHDA and SQIVND (reference sequence). This CDR3 is CASSTRDRPRTGANVLTF. CDR3 coding DNA: TGTGCCAGTAGTACACGGGACAGGCCTAGGACTGGGGCCAACGTCCTGACTTTC.

The chain joins TRBV15 to TRBJ1-1; D is ambiguous. With 0 bases removed from V and 0 bases from J, the gap between germline ends came to 8 bases. Germline values: CDR1 LNHNV, CDR2 YYDKDF (reference sequence). CDR3 size: 15 residues. CDR3 loop: CATSRDSGMNTEAFF. CDR3 DNA sequence: TGTGCCACCAGCAGAGATTCCGGGATGAACACTGAAGCTTTCTTT. The whole variable domain, remainder taken from reference TRBV15 and TRBJ1-1, is DAMVIQNPRYQVTQFGKPVTLSCSQTLNHNVMYWYQQKSSQAPKLLFHYYDKDFNNEADTPDNFQSRRPNTSFCFLDIRSPGLGDTAMYLCATSRDSGMNTEAFFGQGTRLTVV.

The chain carries TRBV21-1 and TRBJ2-7; the table's D call TRBD1 went unverified against the DNA. TRBV21-1 is flagged as a pseudogene. The CDR3 sequence is 16 residues long. CDR3 nucleotides: TGTGCCAGCAGCAAAGTTCGGGCAGGGGAGAATCACGAGCAGTACTTC. This translates into CASSKVRAGENHEQYF.

The chain employs TRBV2 and TRBJ2-2; D perhaps matches TRBD1 (5 bases). This CDR3 has 15 residues. Germline loops: CDR1 SNHLY, CDR2 FYNNEI. V lost 4 bases, J lost 5 bases, and 14 bases lay in between. The CDR3 region has the DNA TGTGCCAGCAGTGTAAGGGGTTCGATTACCGGGGAGCTGTTTTTT. Residues: CASSVRGSITGELFF.

This clone appeared a single time. The chain uses TRBV14 and TRBJ2-1, with D perhaps matching TRBD1 (8 bases). V lost 3 bases and J 7 bases, leaving 16 bases between the germline ends. Per germline, CDR1 SGHDN and CDR2 FVKESK. CDR3 length: 15 amino acids. In DNA, the CDR3 is TGTGCCAGCAGCCACGAAGACAGGGGAGGGAATGAGCAGTTCTTC. Its protein is CASSHEDRGGNEQFF. The full variable domain, in which reference TRBV14 and TRBJ2-1 provide the parts outside the CDR3, is EAGVTQFPSHSVIEKGQTVTLRCDPISGHDNLYWYRRVMGKEIKFLLHFVKESKQDESGMPNNRFLAERTGGTYSTLKVQPAELEDSGVYFCASSHEDRGGNEQFFGPGTRLTVL.

The CDR3 sequence is CASSLAGGRGAFF. The CDR3 coding sequence is TGTGCCAGCAGCTTGGCCGGGGGGCGTGGAGCTTTCTTT. The chain is built from TRBV5-4 and TRBJ1-1; possible D gene TRBD1, 6 bases. CDR1 SGHNT and CDR2 YYREEE come from the germline V gene (reference sequence). There are 13 residues in the CDR3. V was shortened by 0 bases and J by 10 bases, with 13 bases between the two germline ends.

V and J are TRBV28 and TRBJ1-5, with TRBD1 as a possible D gene (5 bases). Germline V gene data show CDR1 as MDHEN and CDR2 as SYDVKM. The CDR3 contains 13 residues. V dropped 10 bases and J dropped 4 bases, with 14 bases sitting between them. The CDR3 DNA reads as TGTGCCACCAAAAGGGGCGAGAATCAGCCCCAGCATTTT. Encoded protein: CATKRGENQPQHF.

This clone was seen just once. The V gene is TRBV6-5, the J gene TRBJ1-2; possibly TRBD1 for D (6 bases). Trimming pared 5 bases from V and 4 bases from J, leaving 14 bases between. The V gene's germline CDR1 is MNHEY and CDR2 SVGAGI. This CDR3 has 14 residues. CDR3 in DNA: TGTGCCAGCAGTCGACCGGGACACCTCTATGGCTACACCTTC. It is translated as CASSRPGHLYGYTF.

This clone was seen a few times. The chain combines TRBV4-1 with TRBJ1-6; unclear D gene. The CDR3 consists of 14 residues. The germline V gene encodes CDR1 MGHRA and CDR2 YSYEKL. V lost 3 bases and J lost 7, with 10 bases in between. The CDR3 DNA reads TGCGCCAGCAGCCAGACCCCGGGGAATTCACCCCTCCACTTT. Encoded protein: CASSQTPGNSPLHF.

J is TRBJ1-6 and V is TRBV27, with 7 positions matching TRBD1. CDR1 is MNHEY and CDR2 is SMNVEV in the germline V gene (reference sequence). The CDR3 has 14 residues. J gave up 6 bases and V 5 bases, and 4 bases lay outside the gene matches. The CDR3 nucleotides are TGTGCCAGCAGTAGGGGGCGCGGTAATTCACCCCTCCACTTT. It specifies CASSRGRGNSPLHF.

The chain links TRBV11-1 to TRBJ1-1, with D perhaps TRBD1 (6 bases). V lost 3 bases to trimming and J lost 1 base, with 15 bases between them. Germline V gene lookup returns CDR1 SGHAT and CDR2 FQDESV (reference sequence). This CDR3 is built from 16 residues. The CDR3 loop reads CASSFYREQTNTEAFF. The CDR3, as DNA: TGTGCCAGCAGCTTTTACAGGGAACAGACGAACACTGAAGCTTTCTTT.

The chain has TRBV6-6 and TRBJ1-5, with D possibly TRBD1 on 5 matching bases. The germline gives CDR1 MNHNY, CDR2 SVGAGI (reference sequence). V was clipped by 6 bases and J by 1 base, with 16 bases between them. This CDR3 has 16 amino acids. The CDR3 coding sequence is TGTGCCAGCAGCCCCAGAAAGGGGCAGAGCAATCAGCCCCAGCATTTT. This gives the protein CASSPRKGQSNQPQHF.

This clone was picked up one time. V is TRBV14 and J is TRBJ1-2, with 7 bases fitting TRBD1. The trim removed 3 bases at V and 0 bases at J, leaving 1 base unmatched. Germline V lookup: CDR1 SGHDN, CDR2 FVKESK. This CDR3 region has 14 residues. The CDR3 nucleotides are TGTGCCAGCAGCCAGACAGGGACTAACTATGGCTACACCTTC. It specifies CASSQTGTNYGYTF.

The genes are TRBV19 and TRBJ1-1; maybe TRBD1 (5 bases). Trimming stripped 3 bases from V and 3 bases from J, with 20 bases between. CDR1 LNHDA and CDR2 SQIVND come from the germline V gene (reference sequence). The length of the CDR3 is 17 residues. The CDR3 DNA sequence: TGTGCCAGTAGTATCCGTCAGGGATCCCAAGTGGACACTGAAGCTTTCTTT. The encoded protein is CASSIRQGSQVDTEAFF.

This clone was observed a few times. V is TRBV29-1 and J is TRBJ1-2; D may be TRBD1 (5 bases). V lost 2 bases, J lost 8 bases, and 15 bases lay in between. CDR1 is SQVTM, CDR2 ANQGSEA, per germline. The CDR3 runs 13 residues. In DNA, the CDR3 is TGCAGCGTTGAACGCGGGGGGGAGTCGGGCTACACCTTC. Protein product: CSVERGGESGYTF.

The chain couples TRBV27 to TRBJ2-7; a weak D match, TRBD1 (6 bases). Germline CDR1 and CDR2: MNHEY and SMNVEV (reference sequence). V gave up 5 bases and J gave up 4 bases, with 12 bases separating them. The CDR3 is made up of 13 amino acids. This CDR3 reads CASSRDIRYEQYF. The CDR3, as DNA: TGTGCCAGCAGTCGGGACATAAGATACGAGCAGTACTTC.

This clone was seen only a few times. The CDR3 DNA follows: TGTGCCATCAGTGAGTCAAAGGGGAGGGCTGGCTACACCTTC. As protein: CAISESKGRAGYTF. V and J are TRBV10-3 and TRBJ1-2; weak D call: TRBD1 (5 bases). Trimming removed 0 bases from V and 7 bases from J, with 12 bases in between. CDR3 length equals 14 residues. Per germline, CDR1 ENHRY and CDR2 SYGVKD.

The rearrangement links TRBV5-1 to TRBJ2-7; maybe TRBD1 (5 bases). V was trimmed by 0 bases and J by 6 bases, leaving 10 bases between them. Germline values: CDR1 SGHRS, CDR2 YFSETQ. The length of the CDR3 is 13 residues. CDR3 in amino acids: CASSLVRGGEQYF. As DNA, the CDR3 is TGCGCCAGCAGCTTGGTAAGGGGTGGCGAGCAGTACTTC.

A single count supports this clone. The V call is TRBV28, the J call TRBJ1-2; 8 bases line up with TRBD1. Germline V CDR1 and CDR2: MDHEN, SYDVKM. The CDR3 consists of 16 residues. The J segment lost 0 bases and the V segment lost 4 bases, leaving 7 bases of the junction unmatched. CDR3 loop: CASSYRTGRPNYGYTF. DNA for the CDR3: TGTGCCAGCAGTTACCGGACAGGGAGGCCTAACTATGGCTACACCTTC.

A word on this clone: Germline is not matched at one junction end, which may reflect a read error. The CDR3 bases are TGTGCCAGTAGCCCTGCGGGGGCTGGGGCCAGCGTCCTGACTTTC. This sequence encodes CASSPAGAGASVLTF. The chain has TRBV7-3 and TRBJ2-6, with TRBD2 as a possible D gene (7 bases). The CDR3 spans 15 residues. The germline CDR1 and CDR2 sequences are SGHTA and FQGTGA.

This chain connects TRBV5-1 to TRBJ2-1; TRBD1 matches 8 bases. With V trimmed by 4 bases and J by 10 bases, 4 bases remained unmatched. From germline, CDR1 is SGHRS and CDR2 YFSETQ. CDR3 length: 12 residues. This CDR3 is CASSRQGREQFF. CDR3 bases: TGCGCCAGCAGCCGACAGGGGCGCGAGCAGTTCTTC. The complete variable domain, with remaining parts taken from reference TRBV5-1 and TRBJ2-1, reads KAGVTQTPRYLIKTRGQQVTLSCSPISGHRSVSWYQQTPGQGLQFLFEYFSETQRNKGNFPGRFSGRQFSNSRSEMNVSTLELGDSALYLCASSRQGREQFFGPGTRLTVL.

This clone came up a few times. The chain employs TRBV10-1 and TRBJ1-1, with D maybe TRBD1 (5 bases). CDR1 is WNHNN, CDR2 SYGVQD, per germline (reference sequence). CDR3 length: 17 residues. The V end was cut by 5 bases, the J end by 1 base, with 20 bases between. The CDR3 protein is CASSLSAGVGANTEAFF. CDR3 DNA sequence: TGCGCCAGCAGTCTTTCGGCGGGGGTAGGTGCGAACACTGAAGCTTTCTTT.